This entry lists 18 T cell receptor beta chains sequenced from one sample in a study of tumor and adjacent non-tumor tissue in lung cancer. A modified ARM-PCR protocol with three rounds of nested PCR amplified TCRbeta. TCRdb reprocessed the multiplex PCR reads with MiXCR, giving one entry per CDR3 protein. The data hold more than 55,000 distinct CDR3 sequences, with 61% observed a single time. RNA was extracted from bulk tissue without any cell sorting. More than 3 cm separated this lung sample from the edge of the tumor. Sequenced input: distant non-tumor lung tissue. These receptors were collected from a man in his 70s with non-small cell lung cancer.

To note about this clonotype: A read error may account for a junction end that differs from germline. The chain combines TRBV11-2 with TRBJ1-2, with 9 bases aligning to TRBD1. The length of the CDR3 is 13 residues. Germline lookup yields CDR1 SGHAT and CDR2 FQNNGV. The DNA for the CDR3 is TGTTCCAGCGGACAGGGGACTAACTATGGCTACACCTTC. As protein: CSSGQGTNYGYTF.

As concerns this clonotype: The final CDR3 position lacks the conserved phenylalanine or tryptophan, pointing to a likely read error. The DNA is omitted, as the CDR3 cannot be located on it reliably, and the CDR3 follows TCRdb's listing. The chain carries TRBV11-3 and TRBJ2-1; the table's D call, TRBD1, was not checked against the DNA. CDR1 and CDR2 from the germline V gene are SGHNT and YENEEA. The CDR3 contains 15 residues when both ends are counted. The CDR3 here is CASSPPGQGSNEQLL.

The J gene is TRBJ1-6, the V gene TRBV4-2, with D hard to call. V was cut by 4 bases and J by 10 bases, with 17 bases left in between. CDR1 and CDR2 (germline): LGHNA, YNFKEQ. The length of the CDR3 is 15 residues. CDR3 DNA: TGTGCCAGCAGCCCAGACAACCTCTCTGTGTCACCCCTCCACTTT. Translation gives CASSPDNLSVSPLHF.

This clonotype was observed once. This chain links TRBV12-3 or TRBV12-4 with TRBJ1-4; D gene ambiguous. This CDR3 spans 15 amino acids. Trimming took off 4 bases at V and 10 bases at J, with 19 bases between the two ends. The CDR3 DNA is TGTGCCAGCAGTTCCCCGCGGGGAGGCGACGGAAAACTGTTTTTT. It encodes CASSSPRGGDGKLFF.

Regarding this clonotype: This is likely a read error, given that the CDR3 carries no conserved phenylalanine or tryptophan at its end. The rearrangement uses TRBV11-2 and TRBJ2-2, with D possibly TRBD1 on 5 matching bases. The CDR3 sequence is 15 residues long. CDR1 and CDR2 (germline): SGHAT, FQNNGV. CDR3 sequence (DNA): TGTACCAGCAACTTATTAAGGGGTAGCACCGGGGAGCTGTTTCTT. Translated, it gives CTSNLLRGSTGELFL.

A few counts support this clonotype. The chain combines TRBV28 with TRBJ1-1; D is unresolved. In germline, CDR1 is MDHEN, CDR2 SYDVKM. The CDR3 contains 12 residues. Between the trimmed V and J ends, which lost 10 bases and 4 bases, there was a span of 13 bases. CDR3 nucleotides: TGTGCCACCACATTCATGACCACTGAAGCTTTCTTT. It encodes CATTFMTTEAFF.

This clonotype was detected only a few times. CDR3 in DNA: TGTGCCAGCCTTGGGGGGTATCCCTACAATGAGCAGTTCTTC. As protein: CASLGGYPYNEQFF. This chain uses TRBV2 with TRBJ2-1; maybe TRBD2 (6 bases). Trimming pared 8 bases from V and 2 bases from J, leaving 13 bases between. Germline V CDR1 and CDR2: SNHLY, FYNNEI. The CDR3 is made up of 14 amino acids.

Of note for this clonotype: Given a much more abundant clone one base away, this may be a read error. The chain uses TRBV10-3 and TRBJ2-1, with 7 bases matching TRBD1. The CDR3 sequence is 13 residues long. CDR1 and CDR2 from the germline V gene are ENHRY and SYGVKD. J was trimmed by 7 bases and V by 2 bases; bases with no gene match: 2. The CDR3 DNA reads TGTGCCATCAGTGAGGACAGGGCAAATGAGCAGTTCTTC. Amino acid sequence: CAISEDRANEQFF.

The chain combines TRBV20-1 with TRBJ2-7; 9 nucleotides agree with TRBD2. V dropped 7 bases and J dropped 4; count of bases not matched to a gene: 8. The CDR3 is 13 amino acids. Germline assignment: CDR1 DFQATT and CDR2 SNEGSKA (reference sequence). The CDR3 spells CSVRREGTYEQYF. The CDR3 bases are TGCAGTGTAAGGCGGGAGGGCACGTACGAGCAGTACTTC.

As for this clonotype: The germline gene is not matched at one end of the junction; a read error may be the cause. The V and J genes are TRBV6-1 and TRBJ2-7, with TRBD1 matching 8 bases. This CDR3 comprises 14 residues. The V gene's germline CDR1 is MNHNS and CDR2 SASEGT. DNA of the CDR3: TGTGCCAGCTGTTACGACAGGGGCCCCATCGAGCAGTATTTC. Protein product: CASCYDRGPIEQYF.

With respect to this clonotype: At one boundary the junction diverges from the germline segment, which might be a read error. This chain uses TRBV7-8 with TRBJ1-2; D remains ambiguous. The CDR3 spans 13 residues. Per the germline V gene, CDR1 is SGHVS and CDR2 is FQNEAQ. The CDR3 nucleotides read TGTGCCATCAGCTTCGAGACGAACTATGGCTACACCTTC. The encoded protein is CAISFETNYGYTF.

As regards this clonotype: An end of the junction does not agree with germline; a read error may underlie this. The chain's CDR3 is CVSSQERQRTQYF. The CDR3 nucleotides are TGTGTCAGCAGCCAGGAGAGGCAGCGGACCCAGTACTTC. The V call is TRBV11-2, the J call TRBJ2-5; D unresolved. Germline V gene sequence: CDR1 SGHAT, CDR2 FQNNGV. The CDR3 has 13 residues.

The chain recombines TRBV11-2 with TRBJ2-2; the D gene could be TRBD1 or TRBD2 (6 bases each). CDR3 size: 15 residues. V was cut by 3 bases and J by 9 bases, with 17 bases left in between. In germline, CDR1 is SGHAT, CDR2 FQNNGV. CDR3 sequence reads: CASSFGGLDTRELFF. DNA for the CDR3: TGTGCCAGCAGCTTCGGGGGCCTGGACACAAGGGAGCTGTTTTTT. Variable domain in full (rest from reference TRBV11-2 and TRBJ2-2): EAGVAQSPRYKIIEKRQSVAFWCNPISGHATLYWYQQILGQGPKLLIQFQNNGVVDDSQLPKDRFSAERLKGVDSTLKIQPAKLEDSAVYLCASSFGGLDTRELFFGEGSRLTVL.

On this clonotype itself: The conserved final phenylalanine or tryptophan is absent from the CDR3, which likely points to a read error. This chain connects TRBV11-2 to TRBJ1-1, with a tentative D call TRBD1 (5 bases). CDR1 is SGHAT, CDR2 FQNNGV, per germline. V lost 3 bases and J 4 bases, leaving 18 bases between the germline ends. The CDR3 loop spans 16 amino acids. The CDR3 coding sequence is TGTGCCAGCAGCTTGCTTGAAGGGGCCTTTAGCACTGAAGCTTTCCTT. It encodes CASSLLEGAFSTEAFL.

This clonotype was detected only once. This sequence joins TRBV7-6 and TRBJ2-2; D is uncertain. From germline, CDR1 is SGHVS and CDR2 FNYEAQ. The CDR3 loop spans 16 amino acids. Trimming pared 3 bases from V and 6 bases from J, leaving 17 bases between. The CDR3 DNA sequence: TGTGCCAGCAGCTTTACCCAGGATAATACGGCCGGGGAGCTGTTTTTT. Its protein product is CASSFTQDNTAGELFF.

In regard to this clonotype: Being one base from a much bigger clone, this may be a read error. CDR3 bases: TGTGCCAGCAAATTCCGGCAGGGTAACGCTGAAGCTTTCTTT. Protein sequence: CASKFRQGNAEAFF. The J gene is TRBJ1-1, the V gene TRBV12-3 or TRBV12-4; D may be TRBD1 (5 bases). The CDR3 covers 14 residues. Trimming removed 7 bases at V and 6 bases at J, with 18 bases between.

This clonotype showed up many times. CDR3 in DNA: TGTGCCAGCAGTTACTCGACCCCGCCAGGGGCAGATACGCAGTATTTT. It yields the protein CASSYSTPPGADTQYF. The V call is TRBV6-5, the J call TRBJ2-3, with D possibly TRBD1 on 6 matching bases. With 0 bases removed from V and 4 bases from J, the gap between germline ends came to 14 bases. Germline CDR1 and CDR2: MNHEY and SVGAGI. This CDR3 has 16 residues.

A word on this clonotype: Relative to the germline gene, one junction end is altered; a read error may explain this. The V gene is TRBV12-3 or TRBV12-4, the J gene TRBJ2-7; 8 nucleotides line up with TRBD2. The CDR3 runs 14 residues. The CDR3 coding sequence is TGTGCCAGCTCAGTCGGCGGGAGGTCCTACGAGCAGTGCTTC. Its protein product is CASSVGGRSYEQCF.